This is a list of T cell receptor beta chains from one sample in a study of blood T cell repertoires in COVID-19. Some clones are missing from TCRdb's copy, which holds only in-frame ones; the method was immunoSEQ multiplex PCR. The table includes about 12,000 clones, roughly 90% detected once. Sample: peripheral blood. The origin of the receptors is a man between 65 and 79 years old with active COVID-19. CDR3s include the opening cysteine and the closing phenylalanine or tryptophan. A D gene is named only where the DNA matches it firmly. Rows give clone size only sometimes, using once, few, many, or a class for an expanded clone.

J: TRBJ1-6; D: .; size: .; V: TRBV6-1; CDR3: CASSESKGDSPLHF; DNA: TGTGCCAGCAGTGAATCTAAGGGGGATTCACCCCTCCACTTT
J: TRBJ2-5; D: .; size: .; V: TRBV7-3; CDR3: CASSLGARETQYF; DNA: TGTGCCAGCAGCTTGGGGGCGCGAGAGACCCAGTACTTC
J: TRBJ2-7; D: .; size: .; V: TRBV2; CDR3: CASSEGSTYEQYF; DNA: TGTGCCAGCAGTGAAGGTTCTACCTACGAGCAGTACTTC
J: TRBJ2-3; D: TRBD1; size: .; V: TRBV7-9; CDR3: CASSPRGQGYTDTQYF; DNA: TGTGCCAGCAGCCCCCGGGGACAGGGTTACACAGATACGCAGTATTTT
J: TRBJ1-2; D: .; size: .; V: TRBV20-1; CDR3: CSASRVGANYGYTF; DNA: TGCAGTGCTAGTCGCGTCGGAGCTAACTATGGCTACACCTTC
J: TRBJ1-2; D: TRBD1; size: .; V: TRBV28; CDR3: CATAEMTGLYGYTF; DNA: TGTGCCACCGCGGAAATGACAGGGCTTTATGGCTACACCTTC
J: TRBJ2-7; D: TRBD2; size: once; V: TRBV4-1; CDR3: CASSQGGASSGTRDEQYF; DNA: TGCGCCAGCAGCCAAGGGGGGGCGAGTAGCGGGACTAGAGACGAGCAGTACTTC
J: TRBJ2-3; D: .; size: .; V: TRBV5-1; CDR3: CASSWSTSFNTDTQYF; DNA: TGCGCCAGCAGCTGGTCAACTAGTTTTAACACAGATACGCAGTATTTT
J: TRBJ2-7; D: .; size: .; V: TRBV11-2; CDR3: CASSLYSFTRKSYEQYF; DNA: TGTGCCAGCAGCTTGTATTCCTTTACTAGGAAATCCTACGAGCAGTACTTC
J: TRBJ2-2; D: .; size: .; V: TRBV5-4; CDR3: CASSRGGRENTGELFF; DNA: TGTGCCAGCAGCAGGGGTGGAAGGGAGAACACCGGGGAGCTGTTTTTT
J: TRBJ2-1; D: TRBD2; size: .; V: TRBV10-1; CDR3: CATRLSPSGTDEQFF; DNA: TGCGCCACCCGATTGAGCCCTAGCGGGACGGATGAGCAGTTCTTC
J: TRBJ2-7; D: TRBD2; size: .; V: TRBV7-2; CDR3: CASSLGLAGSSYEQYF; DNA: TGTGCCAGCAGCTTAGGGCTAGCGGGGAGCTCCTACGAGCAGTACTTC
J: TRBJ2-2; D: TRBD2; size: .; V: TRBV10-2; CDR3: CASSAASGRGVTGELFF; DNA: TGCGCCAGCAGTGCGGCTAGCGGGAGAGGGGTGACCGGGGAGCTGTTTTTT
J: TRBJ1-4; D: TRBD1; size: .; V: TRBV11-1; CDR3: CASSRQGVNEKLFF; DNA: TGTGCCAGCAGCCGACAGGGGGTTAATGAAAAACTGTTTTTT
J: TRBJ1-1; D: .; size: .; V: TRBV9; CDR3: CASSDLVGEGFF; DNA: TGTGCCAGCAGCGACTTAGTCGGAGAGGGTTTCTTT
J: TRBJ2-6; D: TRBD1; size: .; V: TRBV7-6; CDR3: CASSYPGQARFSGANVLTF; DNA: TGTGCCAGCAGCTACCCCGGACAGGCCAGATTCTCTGGGGCCAACGTCCTGACTTTC
J: TRBJ1-5; D: TRBD1; size: .; V: TRBV4-1; CDR3: CASSQGDRLPNQPQHF; DNA: TGCGCCAGCAGCCAAGGGGACAGGCTACCGAATCAGCCCCAGCATTTT
J: TRBJ2-1; D: TRBD2; size: .; V: TRBV24-1; CDR3: CATGLADEQFF; DNA: TGTGCCACCGGACTAGCCGATGAGCAGTTCTTC
J: TRBJ2-1; D: TRBD2; size: .; V: TRBV18; CDR3: CASSPGTSAPKEFF; DNA: TGTGCCAGCTCCCCCGGGACTAGCGCCCCAAAGGAGTTCTTC
J: TRBJ2-5; D: .; size: .; V: TRBV7-5; CDR3: CVRSLQKLQETQYF; DNA: TGTGTCAGAAGCTTGCAGAAGTTACAAGAGACCCAGTACTTC
J: TRBJ2-5; D: .; size: .; V: TRBV7-8; CDR3: CASSAPPTGPQETQYF; DNA: TGTGCCAGCAGCGCCCCGCCCACAGGGCCCCAAGAGACCCAGTACTTC
J: TRBJ1-5; D: .; size: .; V: TRBV6-1; CDR3: CASSEQGLVSNQPQHF; DNA: TGTGCCAGCAGTGAACAGGGGCTAGTTAGCAATCAGCCCCAGCATTTT
J: TRBJ2-5; D: TRBD2; size: .; V: TRBV20-1; CDR3: CSASGKETQYF; DNA: TGCAGTGCGAGCGGGAAAGAGACCCAGTACTTC
J: TRBJ1-3; D: .; size: .; V: TRBV5-5; CDR3: CASSPQVPGNTIYF; DNA: TGTGCCAGCAGCCCGCAGGTGCCCGGAAACACCATATATTTT
J: TRBJ2-2; D: TRBD2; size: .; V: TRBV4-1; CDR3: CASSQVVREGLGGELFF; DNA: TGCGCCAGCAGCCAAGTGGTGCGGGAGGGCCTAGGCGGGGAGCTGTTTTTT
J: TRBJ2-1; D: TRBD2; size: .; V: TRBV6-5; CDR3: CASSSASGRANEQFF; DNA: TGTGCCAGCAGTTCTGCTAGCGGGAGGGCAAATGAGCAGTTCTTC
J: TRBJ1-5; D: .; size: .; V: TRBV10-3; CDR3: CAISEFPGGGKPQHF; DNA: TGTGCCATCAGTGAGTTTCCGGGGGGGGGTAAGCCCCAGCATTTT